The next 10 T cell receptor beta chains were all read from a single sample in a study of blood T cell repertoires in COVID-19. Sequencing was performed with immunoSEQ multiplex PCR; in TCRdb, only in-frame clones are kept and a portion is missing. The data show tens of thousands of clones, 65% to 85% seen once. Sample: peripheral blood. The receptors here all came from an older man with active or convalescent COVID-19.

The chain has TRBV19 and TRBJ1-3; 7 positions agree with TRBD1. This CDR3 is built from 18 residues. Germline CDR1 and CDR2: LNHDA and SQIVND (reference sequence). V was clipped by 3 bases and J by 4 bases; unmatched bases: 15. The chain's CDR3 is CASSMIGGQRTGGNTIYF. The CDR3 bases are TGTGCCAGTAGTATGATCGGGGGACAGAGAACGGGCGGAAACACCATATATTTT.

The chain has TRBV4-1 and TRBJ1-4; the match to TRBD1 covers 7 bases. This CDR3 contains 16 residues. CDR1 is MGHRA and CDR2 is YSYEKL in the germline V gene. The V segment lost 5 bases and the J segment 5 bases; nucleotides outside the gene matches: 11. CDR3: CASSLQGGTENEKLFF. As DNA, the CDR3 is TGCGCCAGCAGCTTACAGGGTGGGACAGAGAATGAAAAACTGTTTTTT.

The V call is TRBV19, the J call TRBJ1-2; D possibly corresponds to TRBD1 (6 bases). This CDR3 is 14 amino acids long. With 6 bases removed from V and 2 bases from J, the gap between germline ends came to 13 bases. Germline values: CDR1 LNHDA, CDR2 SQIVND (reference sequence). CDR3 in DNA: TGTGCCAGTAGCCCACAGGGTCCCAACTATGGCTACACCTTC. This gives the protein CASSPQGPNYGYTF.

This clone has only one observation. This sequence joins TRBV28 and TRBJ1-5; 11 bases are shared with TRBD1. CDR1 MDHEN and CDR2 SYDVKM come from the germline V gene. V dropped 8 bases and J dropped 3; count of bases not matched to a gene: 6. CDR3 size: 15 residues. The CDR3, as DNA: TGTGCCAGCGGGACAGGGGGTGCGAACAATCAGCCCCAGCATTTT. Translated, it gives CASGTGGANNQPQHF.

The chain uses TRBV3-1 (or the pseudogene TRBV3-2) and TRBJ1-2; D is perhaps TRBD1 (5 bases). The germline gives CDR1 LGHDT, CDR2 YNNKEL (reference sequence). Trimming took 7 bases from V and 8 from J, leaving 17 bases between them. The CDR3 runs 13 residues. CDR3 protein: CASTKVGGRGYTF. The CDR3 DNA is TGTGCCAGCACTAAAGTGGGGGGACGAGGCTACACCTTC.

The CDR3 is CASSEGAGIGYTF. The CDR3 DNA sequence: TGTGCCAGTAGTGAAGGAGCAGGGATTGGCTACACCTTC. The J gene is TRBJ1-2, the V gene TRBV19; weak D call: TRBD1 (5 bases). This CDR3 has 13 residues. Trimming took 5 bases from V and 7 from J, leaving 14 bases between them. From germline, CDR1 is LNHDA and CDR2 SQIVND (reference sequence).

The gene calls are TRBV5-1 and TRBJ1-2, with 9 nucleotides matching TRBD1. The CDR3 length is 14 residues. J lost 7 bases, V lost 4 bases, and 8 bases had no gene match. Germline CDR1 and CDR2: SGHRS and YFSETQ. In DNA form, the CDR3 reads TGCGCCAGCAGCAATACCGGGACAGGGAGTGGCTACACCTTC. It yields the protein CASSNTGTGSGYTF.

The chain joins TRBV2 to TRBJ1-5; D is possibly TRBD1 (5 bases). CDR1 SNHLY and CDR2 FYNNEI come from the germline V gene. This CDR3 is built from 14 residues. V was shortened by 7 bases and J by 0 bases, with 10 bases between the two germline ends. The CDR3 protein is CASTRQYSNQPQHF. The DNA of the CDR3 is TGTGCCAGCACCAGACAGTATAGCAATCAGCCCCAGCATTTT.

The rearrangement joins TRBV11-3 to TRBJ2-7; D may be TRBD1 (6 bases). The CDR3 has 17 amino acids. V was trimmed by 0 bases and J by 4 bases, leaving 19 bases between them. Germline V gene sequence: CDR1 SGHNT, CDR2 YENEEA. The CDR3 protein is CASSLDRGQGIRYEQYF. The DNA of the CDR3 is TGTGCCAGCAGCTTAGATCGAGGCCAGGGGATTAGGTACGAGCAGTACTTC.

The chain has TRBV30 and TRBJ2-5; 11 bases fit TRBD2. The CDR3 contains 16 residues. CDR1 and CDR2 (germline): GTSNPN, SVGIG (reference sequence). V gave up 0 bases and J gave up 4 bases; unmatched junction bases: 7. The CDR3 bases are TGTGCCTGGAGTGTAGGGCTAGCGGGAGGATCAGAGACCCAGTACTTC. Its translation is CAWSVGLAGGSETQYF.